This T cell receptor (beta chain) came from a study of T cell repertoires in cytomegalovirus infection. V was clipped by 6 bases and J by 5 bases, with 13 bases between them. Germline CDR1 and CDR2: MDHEN and SYDVKM. CDR3 length: 13 amino acids. Points on this clonotype: Its antigen is still unknown.

TCRdb analysed the reads with MiXCR anew, one entry per CDR3 protein. The data contain hundreds of thousands of distinct CDR3 sequences, approximately 32% of them singletons. The source was cultured CD8+ T cells from PBMCs, collected from culture after CMV antigen stimulation. V is TRBV28 and J is TRBJ2-5, with D possibly TRBD2 on 5 matching bases. The TCR sequence derives from a human donor in good health (CMV status not recorded). Some clones in this sample may be carry-over from other donors' samples. CDR3 DNA: TGTGCCAGCAGCCGCGGACTGCGGGAGACCCAGTACTTC. Protein product: CASSRGLRETQYF.